Each of the 8 T cell receptor beta chains below was sequenced from the same sample in a study of radiation and T cells in renal cell carcinoma. Sequencing used immunoSEQ multiplex PCR; TCRdb keeps in-frame clones, though not all of them. The sample has tens of thousands of clones; roughly 80% are singletons. Described time point: blood 4 weeks post-SBRT, at nephrectomy. As for treatment: 15 Gy SBRT to primary tumor, nephrectomy 4 weeks later. Sequencing used blood, obtained from a patient whose treatment included radiotherapy and nephrectomy. These TCRs come from a man between 60 and 70 years old with renal cell carcinoma.

The chain carries TRBV11-2 and TRBJ2-2; 7 bases align to TRBD1. The CDR3 sequence is 15 residues long. V was pared by 8 bases and J by 3 bases, with 9 bases of the junction left unmatched. Germline CDR1 and CDR2: SGHAT and FQNNGV. CDR3 nucleotides: TGTGCCAGCGACGGACAGGCATTAGACACCGGGGAGCTGTTTTTT. Its translation is CASDGQALDTGELFF.

The CDR3 here is CSVEGGTSGADTQYF. DNA for the CDR3: TGCAGCGTTGAGGGAGGGACTAGCGGAGCAGATACGCAGTATTTT. This rearrangement joins TRBV29-1 to TRBJ2-3, with 11 bases aligning to TRBD2. V lost 3 bases and J lost 4; bases outside the gene matches: 6. Germline CDR1 reads SQVTM; CDR2 reads ANQGSEA. CDR3 length: 15 amino acids.

V and J are TRBV10-3 and TRBJ2-3, with no clear D. This CDR3 contains 14 residues. Trimming shortened V by 1 base and J by 5 bases, and 10 bases separated the two germline ends. CDR1 and CDR2 from the germline V gene are ENHRY and SYGVKD. The CDR3 sequence is CAISEYTGQDTQYF. CDR3 DNA: TGTGCCATCAGTGAGTACACGGGTCAAGATACGCAGTATTTT.

This clone has just one count. The DNA for the CDR3 is TGCGCCAGCAGCCAACTAAGGGAGGGTTGGGGTTCAGATACGCAGTATTTT. Translation: CASSQLREGWGSDTQYF. The chain has TRBV4-1 and TRBJ2-3; 7 bases align to TRBD2. Germline V lookup: CDR1 MGHRA, CDR2 YSYEKL. V trimming: 2 bases; J trimming: 4 bases; junction bases outside the gene matches: 12. This CDR3 contains 17 residues.

This clone was counted a single time. V usage is TRBV15 and J usage is TRBJ2-7, with 8 bases identical to TRBD2. The CDR3 runs to 16 residues. Unmatched junction bases numbered 5, after V lost 1 base and J lost 0 bases. Germline CDR1 is LNHNV and CDR2 is YYDKDF (reference sequence). The CDR3 DNA reads TGTGCCACCAGCAGAGGGTTAGCGGGGAGCTCCTACGAGCAGTACTTC. It yields the protein CATSRGLAGSSYEQYF.

The genes are TRBV5-1 and TRBJ2-1; tentative D call: TRBD2 (7 bases). CDR1 is SGHRS and CDR2 is YFSETQ in the germline V gene. The CDR3 has 13 amino acids. The germline V and J ends were trimmed by 3 bases and 6 bases, with 10 bases remaining between them. DNA of the CDR3: TGCGCCAGCAGCTACAGGGAGGGCAATGAGCAGTTCTTC. Its protein product is CASSYREGNEQFF.

The CDR3 loop is CASSVLGQGASSYNSPLHF. CDR3 bases: TGTGCCAGCAGTGTTCTGGGACAGGGGGCGAGCTCCTATAATTCACCCCTCCACTTT. J is TRBJ1-6 and V is TRBV2; 12 bases match TRBD1. Germline V gene sequence: CDR1 SNHLY, CDR2 FYNNEI. This CDR3 is 19 amino acids long. The V and J ends lost 4 bases and 0 bases, in that order; junction bases with no gene match: 7.

The chain has TRBV2 and TRBJ2-1, with TRBD2 identical over 12 bases. The V and J ends lost 2 bases and 6 bases, in that order; junction bases with no gene match: 2. Per germline, CDR1 SNHLY and CDR2 FYNNEI. The CDR3 length is 15 residues. The CDR3 DNA reads as TGTGCCAGCAGTGAACCGGGACTAGCGGGCAATGAGCAGTTCTTC. Encoded protein: CASSEPGLAGNEQFF. The whole variable domain, remainder taken from reference TRBV2 and TRBJ2-1, is EPEVTQTPSHQVTQMGQEVILRCVPISNHLYFYWYRQILGQKVEFLVSFYNNEISEKSEIFDDQFSVERPDGSNFTLKIRSTKLEDSAMYFCASSEPGLAGNEQFFGPGTRLTVL.